This T cell receptor (beta chain) was found in a study of blood T cell repertoires in COVID-19. Whole-study context: The cDNA or gDNA used as material had been derived from T cells, B-cell-depleted T cells, or PBMCs.

Germline CDR1 and CDR2: SGHVS and FNYEAQ. V was cut by 1 base and J by 6 bases, with 10 bases left in between. The CDR3 is 15 residues long. TCRdb's copy holds only in-frame clones and misses some; the assay was immunoSEQ multiplex PCR. The table records roughly 76,000 clones, around nine tenths of them present only once. Sequencing was performed on peripheral blood. The sequence came from a man between 25 and 39 years old with acute or convalescent COVID-19. The V and J genes are TRBV7-6 and TRBJ1-6, with D uncertain. CDR3 in amino acids: CASSLGVASNSPLHF. CDR3 in DNA: TGTGCCAGCAGCTTAGGAGTAGCGAGTAATTCACCCCTCCACTTT.